The next 29 T cell receptor beta chains were all read from a single sample in a study of OX40 agonist ivuxolimab in advanced cancers. Data came from immunoSEQ multiplex PCR; TCRdb stores just in-frame clones and leaves some out. The sample yields fewer than 95,000 clones, just over 90% seen once. The material was CD4+ or CD8+ T cells sorted from blood, obtained in a trial of the OX40 agonist ivuxolimab. Source of these receptors: an adult with an advanced solid tumor such as melanoma, head and neck, liver or kidney cancer.

The V call is TRBV10-3, the J call TRBJ1-2, with 8 bases lining up with TRBD1. V lost 3 bases and J lost 8; bases outside the gene matches: 8. This CDR3 spans 14 amino acids. CDR1 ENHRY and CDR2 SYGVKD come from the germline V gene. The CDR3 here is CAISDRTGSGGYTF. The CDR3 DNA is TGTGCCATCAGTGATCGGACAGGGAGTGGCGGCTACACCTTC.

The chain links TRBV5-8 to TRBJ2-3, with 10 bases identical to TRBD1. The CDR3 is made up of 15 amino acids. Germline CDR1 is SGHTS and CDR2 is YDEGEE. Trimming took 3 bases from V and 4 from J; bases not matched to a gene: 5. DNA for the CDR3: TGTGCCAGCAGCTCACCGGGACAGGGGTCAGATACGCAGTATTTT. Amino acids: CASSSPGQGSDTQYF.

The table lists this clone with a count of one. The chain joins TRBV5-4 to TRBJ1-2; D remains unclear. The germline V and J ends were trimmed by 1 base and 8 bases, with 12 bases remaining between them. The CDR3 is 13 amino acids. Germline V gene sequence: CDR1 SGHNT, CDR2 YYREEE (reference sequence). The CDR3 sequence is CASSLKGVQGYTF. Written as DNA, the CDR3 is TGTGCCAGCAGCTTGAAGGGAGTCCAGGGCTACACCTTC.

The chain carries TRBV19 and TRBJ2-2; the match to TRBD2 covers 10 bases. V trimming: 10 bases; J trimming: 1 base; junction bases outside the gene matches: 3. The CDR3 contains 14 residues. Germline CDR1 is LNHDA and CDR2 is SQIVND (reference sequence). The CDR3 DNA follows: TGTGCCAACCCTAGCGGGAGGAACACCGGGGAGCTGTTTTTT. Translation: CANPSGRNTGELFF.

CDR3 in amino acids: CASSLQGTEAFF. The CDR3 nucleotides are TGTGCCAGCAGTCTTCAGGGGACCGAAGCTTTCTTT. The chain recombines TRBV28 with TRBJ1-1; D is possibly TRBD1 (6 bases). The germline V and J ends were trimmed by 5 bases and 8 bases, with 12 bases remaining between them. The CDR3 runs to 12 residues. The V gene's germline CDR1 is MDHEN and CDR2 SYDVKM.

The chain is built from TRBV6-6 and TRBJ2-2; 10 bases fit TRBD2. Per germline, CDR1 MNHNY and CDR2 SVGAGI (reference sequence). The J segment lost 1 base and the V segment lost 5 bases, leaving 4 bases of the junction unmatched. The CDR3 is 16 amino acids. CDR3 in DNA: TGTGCCAGCAGTACTCGGACTAGCGGGAACACCGGGGAGCTGTTTTTT. Translated: CASSTRTSGNTGELFF.

The chain couples TRBV5-8 to TRBJ1-2; D is undetermined. Trimming stripped 4 bases from V and 7 bases from J, with 11 bases between. This CDR3 contains 12 residues. The germline V gene has CDR1 SGHTS and CDR2 YDEGEE. The CDR3 bases are TGTGCCAGCAGCCCCTGGACGGTTGGCTACACCTTC. As protein: CASSPWTVGYTF.

The V and J genes are TRBV6-1 and TRBJ2-3; no reliable D call. Germline CDR1 and CDR2: MNHNS and SASEGT. The CDR3 is 16 amino acids. Trimming took off 3 bases at V and 0 bases at J, with 13 bases between the two ends. CDR3 sequence: CASSESRSSSTDTQYF. The CDR3 DNA reads TGTGCCAGCAGTGAGTCAAGGAGCTCTAGCACAGATACGCAGTATTTT.

The genes are TRBV6-1 and TRBJ2-4; no clear D. Germline CDR1 is MNHNS and CDR2 is SASEGT. The CDR3 contains 13 residues. The ends were cut back, 3 bases at V and 7 bases at J, with 10 bases in the middle. This CDR3 is CASSDGVGNIQYF. CDR3 in DNA: TGTGCCAGCAGTGATGGGGTGGGGAACATTCAGTACTTC.

Comments on this clone: The junction differs from germline at one of its ends, possibly a read error. V and J are TRBV28 and TRBJ1-2; 7 nucleotides line up with TRBD1. Germline-derived CDR1 and CDR2 are MDHEN and SYDVKM. The CDR3 sequence is 14 residues long. The CDR3 nucleotides read TGTGCCAGCTGTTTGCCAGGGGGGCTAAGTGGCTACACCTTC. Encoded protein: CASCLPGGLSGYTF.

The chain couples TRBV5-8 to TRBJ2-7; D might be TRBD1 (6 bases). This CDR3 is 17 amino acids long. V gave up 4 bases and J gave up 1 base, with 21 bases separating them. CDR1 is SGHTS and CDR2 is YDEGEE in the germline V gene. CDR3 sequence reads: CASSPVSRTVFSYEQYF. In DNA form, the CDR3 reads TGTGCCAGCAGCCCGGTGTCCAGGACAGTGTTTTCCTACGAGCAGTACTTC.

The sample holds one count of this clone. The CDR3 nucleotides read TGTGCCAGTAGTATGGTGTTGGGCTCTGGGGCCAACGTCCTGACTTTC. This sequence encodes CASSMVLGSGANVLTF. The chain is built from TRBV19 and TRBJ2-6; unclear D gene. Trimming took 3 bases from V and 0 from J, leaving 9 bases between them. Looked up from germline, CDR1 is LNHDA and CDR2 is SQIVND (reference sequence). This CDR3 has 16 residues.

The chain is built from TRBV7-2 and TRBJ2-5, with TRBD1 matching 8 bases. Trimming at V came to 2 bases and at J to 0 bases, leaving 5 bases not matched to a gene. There are 16 residues in the CDR3. Germline CDR1 is SGHTA and CDR2 is FQGNSA. As DNA, the CDR3 is TGTGCCAGCAGCTTAATGGCAGGGGGCGACCAAGAGACCCAGTACTTC. It specifies CASSLMAGGDQETQYF.

The V and J genes are TRBV7-9 and TRBJ1-3; 7 nucleotides line up with TRBD1. The germline V gene encodes CDR1 SEHNR and CDR2 FQNEAQ (reference sequence). This CDR3 is 15 amino acids long. V was pared by 3 bases and J by 4 bases, with 6 bases of the junction left unmatched. CDR3 in amino acids: CASSLYRQGGNTIYF. CDR3 DNA: TGTGCCAGCAGCTTGTACCGACAGGGAGGAAACACCATATATTTT.

This clone was seen only once. The chain couples TRBV7-8 to TRBJ2-3, with no clear D. V was pared by 1 base and J by 9 bases, with 8 bases between. This CDR3 region has 12 residues. Germline CDR1 and CDR2: SGHVS and FQNEAQ. The CDR3 bases are TGTGCCAGCAGCTTAGTCGGTGGGACGCAGTATTTT. Translated, it gives CASSLVGGTQYF.

The chain is built from TRBV13 and TRBJ2-7; either TRBD1 or TRBD2 may fit D (5 bases each). V was cut by 3 bases and J by 5 bases, with 5 bases left in between. CDR1 PRHDT and CDR2 FYEKMQ come from the germline V gene (reference sequence). The CDR3 contains 11 residues. CDR3 sequence reads: CASSLGDEQYF. CDR3 DNA sequence: TGTGCCAGCAGCTTGGGGGACGAGCAGTACTTC.

The V gene is TRBV7-2, the J gene TRBJ2-1; 7 bases line up with TRBD2. CDR3 length equals 12 residues. The junction had 2 bases not matched to a gene; V was cut back by 1 base and J by 11 bases. From germline, CDR1 is SGHTA and CDR2 FQGNSA. CDR3 bases: TGTGCCAGCAGCTTAGGGGAGGGTAAGCAGTTCTTC. Its protein product is CASSLGEGKQFF.

V usage is TRBV15 and J usage is TRBJ1-1; TRBD1 aligns across 7 bases. The V and J ends lost 6 bases and 2 bases, in that order; junction bases with no gene match: 6. The CDR3 covers 14 residues. Per germline, CDR1 LNHNV and CDR2 YYDKDF (reference sequence). The DNA for the CDR3 is TGTGCCACCAGAAGGGACAGAGCCAACACTGAAGCTTTCTTT. This translates into CATRRDRANTEAFF.

The genes are TRBV4-1 and TRBJ1-2, with 9 bases fitting TRBD1. V lost 4 bases and J lost 7; bases outside the gene matches: 19. CDR1 and CDR2 from the germline V gene are MGHRA and YSYEKL. This CDR3 is 18 amino acids long. CDR3: CASSLKWDREGTISGYTF. DNA of the CDR3: TGCGCCAGCAGCCTGAAATGGGACAGGGAAGGGACTATAAGTGGCTACACCTTC.

This chain uses TRBV6-5 with TRBJ1-2; TRBD1 might be the D (6 bases). Germline V gene sequence: CDR1 MNHEY, CDR2 SVGAGI. There are 13 residues in the CDR3. V was shortened by 6 bases and J by 1 base, with 9 bases between the two germline ends. CDR3 residues: CASRPDSNYGYTF. CDR3 DNA: TGTGCCAGCAGACCGGACAGTAACTATGGCTACACCTTC.

The chain joins TRBV10-3 to TRBJ2-3, with TRBD1 matching over 11 bases. This CDR3 comprises 16 residues. V lost 4 bases and J lost 5; bases outside the gene matches: 8. Germline values: CDR1 ENHRY, CDR2 SYGVKD. The CDR3, as DNA: TGTGCCATCAGTGCCTCCGGGACAGGGGGTATAGATACGCAGTATTTT. Translating it yields CAISASGTGGIDTQYF.

The V gene is TRBV6-5, the J gene TRBJ2-7; D unresolved. This CDR3 contains 14 residues. Germline CDR1 and CDR2: MNHEY and SVGAGI. V lost 4 bases, J lost 6 bases, and 16 bases lay in between. The CDR3 DNA follows: TGTGCCAGCAGTTTTAACCTGGATCATTTCGAGCAGTACTTC. Translated: CASSFNLDHFEQYF.

The V gene is TRBV7-9, the J gene TRBJ2-5; 7 nucleotides align to TRBD2. Germline CDR1 SEHNR, CDR2 FQNEAQ (reference sequence). V lost 2 bases and J lost 5; bases outside the gene matches: 5. The CDR3 is 14 residues long. Written as DNA, the CDR3 is TGTGCCAGCAGCTTATATGGGGGGGACGAGACCCAGTACTTC. It encodes CASSLYGGDETQYF.

V and J are TRBV28 and TRBJ1-2; 9 bases are a match to TRBD1. Germline V gene data show CDR1 as MDHEN and CDR2 as SYDVKM. V trimming: 9 bases; J trimming: 8 bases; junction bases outside the gene matches: 19. The CDR3 runs to 16 residues. The CDR3 DNA follows: TGTGCCAGTACTCAGTATCACCCGGGACAGGGAGCCGGCTACACCTTC. It translates to CASTQYHPGQGAGYTF.

The chain carries TRBV4-2 and TRBJ2-3; 8 bases align to TRBD2. CDR1 and CDR2 (germline): LGHNA, YNFKEQ. V shed 3 bases, J shed 5 bases, and the junction held 13 bases outside the gene matches. The CDR3 loop spans 17 amino acids. The CDR3 protein is CASSHDGRGLAGDTQYF. CDR3 DNA: TGTGCCAGCAGCCATGACGGACGTGGACTAGCTGGAGATACGCAGTATTTT.

The J gene is TRBJ2-3, the V gene TRBV18; D may correspond to TRBD1 or TRBD2 (5 bases each). The CDR3 consists of 14 residues. Trimming stripped 1 base from V and 5 bases from J, with 10 bases between. CDR1 and CDR2 from the germline V gene are KGHSH and LQKENI. As DNA, the CDR3 is TGTGCCAGCTCACCACGAGGGGCTGAAGATACGCAGTATTTT. Protein product: CASSPRGAEDTQYF.

In this sample, this clone turned up once. This chain uses TRBV9 with TRBJ1-1, with D perhaps matching TRBD1 (5 bases). The CDR3 covers 14 residues. Trimming removed 3 bases at V and 1 base at J, with 10 bases between. Germline V lookup: CDR1 SGDLS, CDR2 YYNGEE. In DNA, the CDR3 is TGTGCCAGCAGCGCCATGACAGAGAACACTGAAGCTTTCTTT. As protein: CASSAMTENTEAFF.

This clone was seen only once. The chain links TRBV18 to TRBJ2-1; 9 nucleotides align to TRBD2. With V trimmed by 2 bases and J by 6 bases, 2 bases remained unmatched. Looked up from germline, CDR1 is KGHSH and CDR2 is LQKENI. The CDR3 covers 14 residues. In nucleotides, the CDR3 is TGTGCCAGCTCACCATCGGGACTAGCCAATGAGCAGTTCTTC. Its translation is CASSPSGLANEQFF.

V is TRBV28 and J is TRBJ1-3; D remains ambiguous. Germline CDR1 is MDHEN and CDR2 is SYDVKM. V was clipped by 4 bases and J by 3 bases, with 7 bases between them. The CDR3 has 13 residues. The CDR3, as DNA: TGTGCCAGCAGTTCGGGTGTTGGAAACACCATATATTTT. Its protein product is CASSSGVGNTIYF.